The 19 T cell receptor beta chains reported below all come from one sample, sequenced in a study of technical replicates of blood from a few donors. Generated by immunoSEQ multiplex PCR, the TCRdb table keeps only in-frame clones and is missing some. Counted here are more than 65,000 clones, around 97% occurring once; the ten biggest clones make up around 0.28%. The sequenced sample was T cells isolated from PBMCs. The receptors come from a human donor in good health.

The CDR3 DNA follows: TGCGCCAGCAGCTTGGAGAATTTTAAGGGGACTGAAGCTTTCTTT. This gives the protein CASSLENFKGTEAFF. This chain connects TRBV5-1 to TRBJ1-1; D is perhaps TRBD1 (5 bases). The CDR3 contains 15 residues. Germline V lookup: CDR1 SGHRS, CDR2 YFSETQ. Trimming took 0 bases from V and 5 from J, leaving 14 bases between them.

The rearrangement links TRBV7-8 to TRBJ1-5, with 7 bases matching TRBD1. Germline loops: CDR1 SGHVS, CDR2 FQNEAQ. V trimming: 3 bases; J trimming: 4 bases; junction bases outside the gene matches: 6. This CDR3 comprises 15 residues. As DNA, the CDR3 is TGTGCCAGCAGCTTGGAGGGACAGCTAAATCAGCCCCAGCATTTT. It translates to CASSLEGQLNQPQHF.

This chain connects TRBV27 to TRBJ2-1; tentatively, D is TRBD2 (6 bases). The CDR3 is 14 amino acids. V gave up 5 bases and J gave up 1 base, with 9 bases separating them. Germline-derived CDR1 and CDR2 are MNHEY and SMNVEV (reference sequence). The CDR3 nucleotides are TGTGCCAGCAGTGGGAGCGGGTCCTACAATGAGCAGTTCTTC. It codes for CASSGSGSYNEQFF.

The chain recombines TRBV27 with TRBJ1-4; D ambiguous. The CDR3 sequence is 15 residues long. The germline CDR1 and CDR2 sequences are MNHEY and SMNVEV (reference sequence). The V gene lost 1 base and the J gene lost 0 bases, with 6 bases spanning the gap. The CDR3 DNA reads TGTGCCAGCAGTTTATGGAGTGCAACTAATGAAAAACTGTTTTTT. This translates into CASSLWSATNEKLFF.

This chain links TRBV6-5 with TRBJ2-1; 9 positions match TRBD2. Germline V gives CDR1 MNHEY, CDR2 SVGAGI. The ends lost 2 bases at V and 6 bases at J; junction bases unmatched: 8. The CDR3 contains 16 residues. This chain's CDR3 is CASSYLTGLAVNEQFF. In DNA form, the CDR3 reads TGTGCCAGCAGTTACCTAACGGGACTAGCAGTCAATGAGCAGTTCTTC.

This clone was recorded only once. The chain couples TRBV2 to TRBJ2-6; weak D call: TRBD1 (5 bases). V was trimmed by 7 bases and J by 2 bases, leaving 15 bases between them. The germline V gene encodes CDR1 SNHLY and CDR2 FYNNEI. The CDR3 has 16 residues. CDR3 DNA: TGTGCCAGCAATCGAACAGGACGACCTGGGGCCAACGTCCTGACTTTC. Its protein is CASNRTGRPGANVLTF.

As DNA, the CDR3 is TGTGCCAGCAGTGAAGCATATGGGGCGGTTGGAAACACCATATATTTT. It yields the protein CASSEAYGAVGNTIYF. This chain connects TRBV2 to TRBJ1-3; a weak D match, TRBD1 (5 bases). The CDR3 is 16 residues long. With 0 bases removed from V and 3 bases from J, the gap between germline ends came to 12 bases. Germline CDR1 is SNHLY and CDR2 is FYNNEI.

The chain has TRBV28 and TRBJ1-2; the match to TRBD1 covers 7 bases. This CDR3 is 12 amino acids long. Germline assignment: CDR1 MDHEN and CDR2 SYDVKM. CDR3 sequence (DNA): TGTACCAACCCGCAGGGGGAGGATGGCTACACCTTC. This sequence encodes CTNPQGEDGYTF.

The chain is built from TRBV30 and TRBJ2-1; TRBD2 matches 8 bases. The CDR3 is made up of 17 amino acids. The V segment lost 2 bases and the J segment 2 bases; nucleotides outside the gene matches: 11. Germline CDR1 reads GTSNPN; CDR2 reads SVGIG (reference sequence). The CDR3 nucleotides are TGTGCCTGGAGTCGGGGAACGGGAGGGAGGACCTACAATGAGCAGTTCTTC. It yields the protein CAWSRGTGGRTYNEQFF. Supplemented by reference TRBV30 and TRBJ2-1, the full variable domain reads SQTIHQWPATLVQPVGSPLSLECTVEGTSNPNLYWYRQAAGRGLQLLFYSVGIGQISSEVPQNLSASRPQDRQFILSSKKLLLSDSGFYLCAWSRGTGGRTYNEQFFGPGTRLTVL.

The CDR3 DNA reads TGTGCCAGCAGCAGTGGCAGGGCCGGGAATGAAAAACTGTTTTTT. It codes for CASSSGRAGNEKLFF. The V and J genes are TRBV21-1 and TRBJ1-4; TRBD1, the table's D call, was not compared with the DNA. TRBV21-1 is labeled a pseudogene. CDR3 length: 15 amino acids.

V and J are TRBV30 and TRBJ2-7, with a weak D call TRBD1 (5 bases). Trimming removed 7 bases from V and 1 base from J, with 11 bases in between. The germline CDR1 and CDR2 sequences are GTSNPN and SVGIG (reference sequence). CDR3 length: 12 amino acids. CDR3 sequence (DNA): TGTGCCTTGGCGACAGATTCCTACGAGCAGTACTTC. Translation gives CALATDSYEQYF.

The V and J genes are TRBV7-9 and TRBJ2-7; D is unclear. This CDR3 comprises 13 residues. The V gene's germline CDR1 is SEHNR and CDR2 FQNEAQ (reference sequence). Deletions cut 2 bases from V and 6 bases from J, with 11 bases between. CDR3 nucleotide sequence: TGTGCCAGCAGCTTAAATAGCCCTTCCGAGCAGTACTTC. Protein product: CASSLNSPSEQYF.

J is TRBJ1-2 and V is TRBV29-1, with 8 bases that match TRBD1. There are 13 residues in the CDR3. CDR1 is SQVTM, CDR2 ANQGSEA, per germline. With V trimmed by 7 bases and J by 14 bases, 18 bases remained unmatched. The CDR3 nucleotides read TGCAGCGCTCTTCACGGCGGGACAGGCCTAGGGACCTTC. Translation gives CSALHGGTGLGTF.

The chain joins TRBV5-1 to TRBJ2-6; D call uncertain. The CDR3 length is 15 residues. The ends were cut back, 4 bases at V and 0 bases at J, with 8 bases in the middle. CDR1 and CDR2 (germline): SGHRS, YFSETQ. The CDR3 region is CASSITGSGANVLTF. DNA of the CDR3: TGCGCCAGCAGCATTACGGGCTCTGGGGCCAACGTCCTGACTTTC.

The chain couples TRBV10-1 to TRBJ1-5, with unresolved D. The length of the CDR3 is 18 residues. The ends were cut back, 8 bases at V and 7 bases at J, with 30 bases in the middle. Looked up from germline, CDR1 is WNHNN and CDR2 is SYGVQD (reference sequence). This chain's CDR3 is CASLVSGSGLSNNQPQHF. Written as DNA, the CDR3 is TGCGCCAGCTTAGTCTCCGGGAGTGGTCTCTCAAATAACCAGCCCCAGCATTTT.

This clone showed up just once. The chain carries TRBV19 and TRBJ1-1, with a possible D match to TRBD1 (5 bases). The V and J ends lost 9 bases and 7 bases respectively, with 9 bases between them. This CDR3 has 10 amino acids. In germline, CDR1 is LNHDA, CDR2 SQIVND (reference sequence). CDR3 sequence reads: CASSQVEAFF. CDR3 DNA: TGTGCCAGCTCACAGGTTGAAGCTTTCTTT.

V usage is TRBV9 and J usage is TRBJ2-3, with 7 positions matching TRBD1. CDR3 length: 17 amino acids. CDR1 and CDR2 from the germline V gene are SGDLS and YYNGEE. The trim removed 3 bases at V and 1 base at J, leaving 11 bases unmatched. The CDR3 is CASSAATGTTRTDTQYF. CDR3 DNA sequence: TGTGCCAGCAGCGCAGCGACAGGGACCACCCGCACAGATACGCAGTATTTT.

V gene TRBV13 combines with J gene TRBJ2-7; D gene ambiguous. V was pared by 2 bases and J by 5 bases, with 16 bases between. The germline V gene encodes CDR1 PRHDT and CDR2 FYEKMQ (reference sequence). The CDR3 length is 15 residues. The CDR3 region has the DNA TGTGCCAGCAGCTTAATTATAGGAGCGTCCCACGAGCAGTACTTC. Translation gives CASSLIIGASHEQYF.

The gene calls are TRBV5-6 and TRBJ1-1; D is perhaps TRBD1 (6 bases). Between the trimmed V and J ends, which lost 3 bases and 8 bases, there was a span of 8 bases. The CDR3 covers 11 residues. Germline V gene lookup returns CDR1 SGHDT and CDR2 YYEEEE. The DNA for the CDR3 is TGTGCCAGCAGCTGGGGGACAGAAGCTTTCTTT. The encoded protein is CASSWGTEAFF.